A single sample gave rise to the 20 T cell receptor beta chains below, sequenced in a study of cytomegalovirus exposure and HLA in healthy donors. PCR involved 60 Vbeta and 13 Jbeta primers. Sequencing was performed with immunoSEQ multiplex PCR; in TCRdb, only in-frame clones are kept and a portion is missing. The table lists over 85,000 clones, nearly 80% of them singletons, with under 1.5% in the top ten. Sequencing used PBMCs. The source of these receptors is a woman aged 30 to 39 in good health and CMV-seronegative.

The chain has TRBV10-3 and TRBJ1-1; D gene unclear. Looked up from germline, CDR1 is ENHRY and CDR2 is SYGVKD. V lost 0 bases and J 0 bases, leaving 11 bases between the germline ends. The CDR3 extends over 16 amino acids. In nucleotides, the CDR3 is TGTGCCATCAGTGAGTCTGAGACTGTTCTGAACACTGAAGCTTTCTTT. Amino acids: CAISESETVLNTEAFF.

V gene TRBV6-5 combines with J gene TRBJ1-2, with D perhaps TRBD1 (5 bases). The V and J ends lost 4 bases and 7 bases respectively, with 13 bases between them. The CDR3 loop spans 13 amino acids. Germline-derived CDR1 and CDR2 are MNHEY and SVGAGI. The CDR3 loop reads CASSSGGSFGYTF. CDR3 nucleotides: TGTGCCAGCAGTTCGGGGGGATCGTTTGGCTACACCTTC.

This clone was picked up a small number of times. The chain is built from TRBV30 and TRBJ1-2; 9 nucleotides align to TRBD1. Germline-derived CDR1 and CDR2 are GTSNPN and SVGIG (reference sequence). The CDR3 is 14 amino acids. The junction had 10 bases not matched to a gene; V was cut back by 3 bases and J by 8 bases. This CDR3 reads CAWSGTGGLGGYTF. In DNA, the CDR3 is TGTGCCTGGAGCGGAACAGGGGGCTTGGGAGGCTACACCTTC.

The CDR3 is CASSGQRQETQYF. The CDR3 bases are TGTGCCAGCAGTGGGCAAAGACAAGAGACCCAGTACTTC. This chain joins TRBV11-3 and TRBJ2-5; D is unresolved. The CDR3 spans 13 residues. Trimming left V 6 bases short and J 2 bases short, with 10 bases between. Germline V CDR1 and CDR2: SGHNT, YENEEA.

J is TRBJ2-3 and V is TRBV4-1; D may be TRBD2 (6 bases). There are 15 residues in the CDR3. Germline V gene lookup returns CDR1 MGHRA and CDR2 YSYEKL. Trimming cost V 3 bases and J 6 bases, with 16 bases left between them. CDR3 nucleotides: TGCGCCAGCAGCCACCCCCACGGGGGAGGTGATACGCAGTATTTT. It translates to CASSHPHGGGDTQYF.

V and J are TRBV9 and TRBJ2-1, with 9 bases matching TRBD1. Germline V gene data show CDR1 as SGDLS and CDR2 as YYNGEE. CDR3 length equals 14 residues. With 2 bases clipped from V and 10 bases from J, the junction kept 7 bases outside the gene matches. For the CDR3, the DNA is TGTGCCAGCAGCGTGTGGACAGGGGAAGGGGAGCAGTTCTTC. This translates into CASSVWTGEGEQFF.

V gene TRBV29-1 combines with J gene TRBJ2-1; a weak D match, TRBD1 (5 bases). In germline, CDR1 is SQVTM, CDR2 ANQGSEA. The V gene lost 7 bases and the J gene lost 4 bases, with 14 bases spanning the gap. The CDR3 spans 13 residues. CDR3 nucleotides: TGCAGCGCCCTAGGGTACAGGTACAATGAGCAGTTCTTC. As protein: CSALGYRYNEQFF.

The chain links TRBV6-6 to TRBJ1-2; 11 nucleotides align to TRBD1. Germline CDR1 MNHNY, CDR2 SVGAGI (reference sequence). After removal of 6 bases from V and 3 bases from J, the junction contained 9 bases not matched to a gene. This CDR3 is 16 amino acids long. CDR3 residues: CASRRFPGQGDYGYTF. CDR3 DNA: TGTGCCAGCAGAAGATTCCCGGGACAGGGGGACTATGGCTACACCTTC.

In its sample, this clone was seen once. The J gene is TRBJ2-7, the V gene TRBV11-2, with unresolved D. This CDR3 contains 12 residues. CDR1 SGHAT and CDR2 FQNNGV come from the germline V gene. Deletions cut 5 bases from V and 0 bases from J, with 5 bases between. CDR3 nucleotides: TGTGCCAGCAGCCCGTACTCCTACGAGCAGTACTTC. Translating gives CASSPYSYEQYF. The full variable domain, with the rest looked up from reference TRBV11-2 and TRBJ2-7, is EAGVAQSPRYKIIEKRQSVAFWCNPISGHATLYWYQQILGQGPKLLIQFQNNGVVDDSQLPKDRFSAERLKGVDSTLKIQPAKLEDSAVYLCASSPYSYEQYFGPGTRLTVT.

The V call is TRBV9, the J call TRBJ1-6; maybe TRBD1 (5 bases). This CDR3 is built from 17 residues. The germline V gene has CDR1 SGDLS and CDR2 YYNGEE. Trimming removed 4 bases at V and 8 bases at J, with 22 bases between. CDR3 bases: TGTGCCAGCAGCCCAACATGGGGCCCCGTAAGGGATTCACCCCTCCACTTT. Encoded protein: CASSPTWGPVRDSPLHF.

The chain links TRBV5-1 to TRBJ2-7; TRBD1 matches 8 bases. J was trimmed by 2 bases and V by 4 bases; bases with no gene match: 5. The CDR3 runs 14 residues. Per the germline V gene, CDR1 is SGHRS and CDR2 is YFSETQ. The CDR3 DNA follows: TGCGCCAGCAGCCAAGGGACAGGAGCCTACGAGCAGTACTTC. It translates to CASSQGTGAYEQYF.

CDR3 DNA sequence: TGTGCCAGCACCAGACAGGGGTCCGTCTACGAGCAGTACTTC. Its protein product is CASTRQGSVYEQYF. The rearrangement links TRBV2 to TRBJ2-7; TRBD1 matches at 8 bases. V dropped 7 bases and J dropped 3; count of bases not matched to a gene: 8. Germline values: CDR1 SNHLY, CDR2 FYNNEI. This CDR3 has 14 amino acids.

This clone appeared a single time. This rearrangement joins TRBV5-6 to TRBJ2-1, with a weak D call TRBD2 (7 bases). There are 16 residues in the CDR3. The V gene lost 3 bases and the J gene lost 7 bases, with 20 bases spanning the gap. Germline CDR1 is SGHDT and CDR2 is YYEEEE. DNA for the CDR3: TGTGCCAGCAGCTCCAGGATACGGGGGGCCGAAAATGAGCAGTTCTTC. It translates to CASSSRIRGAENEQFF. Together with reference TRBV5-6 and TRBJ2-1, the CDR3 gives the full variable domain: DAGVTQSPTHLIKTRGQQVTLRCSPKSGHDTVSWYQQALGQGPQFIFQYYEEEERQRGNFPDRFSGHQFPNYSSELNVNALLLGDSALYLCASSSRIRGAENEQFFGPGTRLTVL.

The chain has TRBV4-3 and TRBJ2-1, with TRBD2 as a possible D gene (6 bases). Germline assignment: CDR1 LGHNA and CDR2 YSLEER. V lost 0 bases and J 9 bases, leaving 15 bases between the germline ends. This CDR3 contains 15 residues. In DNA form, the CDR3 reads TGCGCCAGCAGCCAAGAAAACCGGGAGTACGCTGAGCAGTTCTTC. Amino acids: CASSQENREYAEQFF.

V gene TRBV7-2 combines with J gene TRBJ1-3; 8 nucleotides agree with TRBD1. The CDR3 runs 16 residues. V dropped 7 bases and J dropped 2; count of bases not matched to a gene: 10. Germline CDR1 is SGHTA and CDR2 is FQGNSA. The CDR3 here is CASNGGSQGAGNTIYF. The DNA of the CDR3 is TGTGCCAGCAACGGCGGTTCACAGGGGGCTGGAAACACCATATATTTT.

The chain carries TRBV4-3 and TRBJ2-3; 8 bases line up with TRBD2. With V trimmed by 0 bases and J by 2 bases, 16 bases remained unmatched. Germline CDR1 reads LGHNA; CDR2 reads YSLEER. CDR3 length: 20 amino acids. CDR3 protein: CASSQDRLMPTSGNTDTQYF. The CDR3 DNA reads TGCGCCAGCAGCCAAGACCGACTGATGCCTACTAGCGGAAACACAGATACGCAGTATTTT.

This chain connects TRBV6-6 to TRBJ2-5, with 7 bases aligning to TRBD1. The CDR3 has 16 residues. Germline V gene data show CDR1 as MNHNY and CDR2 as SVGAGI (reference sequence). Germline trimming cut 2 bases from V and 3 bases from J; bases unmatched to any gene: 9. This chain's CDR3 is CASSYGPTGPKETQYF. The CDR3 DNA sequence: TGTGCCAGCAGTTACGGGCCGACAGGGCCGAAAGAGACCCAGTACTTC.

The CDR3 reads CASSNRTATGELFF. CDR3 nucleotide sequence: TGTGCCAGCAGCAACCGGACAGCCACCGGGGAGCTGTTTTTT. The chain combines TRBV7-9 with TRBJ2-2; maybe TRBD1 (6 bases). This CDR3 contains 14 residues. The V end was cut by 5 bases, the J end by 4 bases, with 11 bases between. CDR1 SEHNR and CDR2 FQNEAQ come from the germline V gene (reference sequence).

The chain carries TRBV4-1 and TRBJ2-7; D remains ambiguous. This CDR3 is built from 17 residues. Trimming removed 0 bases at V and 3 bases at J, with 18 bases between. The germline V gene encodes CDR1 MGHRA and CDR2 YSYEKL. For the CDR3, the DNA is TGCGCCAGCAGCCAAGAGGTCACTTTCCTCACCGGCTACGAGCAGTACTTC. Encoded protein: CASSQEVTFLTGYEQYF.

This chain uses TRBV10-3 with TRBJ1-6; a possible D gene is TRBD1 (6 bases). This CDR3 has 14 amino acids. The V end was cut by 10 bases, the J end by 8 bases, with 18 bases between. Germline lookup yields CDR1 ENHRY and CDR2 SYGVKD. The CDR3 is CATRLTGYDSPLHF. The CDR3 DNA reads TGTGCCACCAGATTAACAGGGTACGATTCACCCCTCCACTTT.